Listed below are T cell receptor beta chains from one sample, sequenced in a study of blood T cells in healthy people across ages. One entry per CDR3 protein, called by TCRdb with MiXCR from the 5' RACE reads. This sample has 600,000 to 900,000 distinct CDR3 sequences, with roughly 24% found just once. The data were also submitted as part of a second study, on T cells of mothers and their children.

Sequencing used blood. The receptor source for this set is a boy between 10 and 17 years old in good health. Both conserved end residues are part of each CDR3. The order of the fields is D gene, J gene, clone size, V gene, CDR3 protein, CDR3 DNA. D genes are given only for firm matches. Not every row has a clone size; where given, it reads once, few, many or a size class.

TRBD2	TRBJ2-1	few	TRBV4-2	CASSQGGGPSSYNEQFF	TGTGCCAGCAGCCAAGGCGGGGGGCCTAGCTCCTACAATGAGCAGTTCTTC
-	TRBJ1-4	few	TRBV9	CASSAHLGEANEKLFF	TGTGCCAGCAGCGCCCACCTCGGGGAGGCTAATGAAAAACTGTTTTTT
-	TRBJ2-4	few	TRBV6-6	CASSTSRARDIQYF	TGTGCCAGCAGTACCTCTAGGGCGCGGGACATTCAGTACTTC
-	TRBJ2-3	many	TRBV24-1	CATSDSASTDTQYF	TGTGCCACCAGTGATTCGGCAAGCACAGATACGCAGTATTTT
TRBD2	TRBJ2-7	many	TRBV5-1	CASSPAGGGGITYEQYF	TGCGCCAGCAGCCCCGCGGGAGGGGGCGGTATAACCTACGAGCAGTACTTC
TRBD1	TRBJ1-2	few	TRBV5-1	CASSLRTGSDYGYTF	TGCGCCAGCAGCCTTAGGACAGGATCGGACTATGGCTACACCTTC
-	TRBJ1-1	-	TRBV5-1	CAGSPRGSLNTEAFF	TGCGCCGGCAGCCCGAGAGGCAGCTTGAACACTGAAGCTTTCTTT
TRBD2	TRBJ2-4	-	TRBV5-1	CASSLGGANIQYF	TGCGCCAGCAGCCTCGGGGGGGCTAACATTCAGTACTTC
-	TRBJ1-2	many	TRBV28	CAGGREGGYTF	TGTGCCGGCGGCAGGGAGGGAGGCTACACCTTC
-	TRBJ2-3	few	TRBV7-9	CALHTTVYTQYF	TGTGCCTTACATACCACGGTATATACGCAGTATTTT
TRBD1	TRBJ2-1	few	TRBV14	CASSPTGARYNEQFF	TGTGCCAGCAGCCCGACAGGGGCCCGCTACAATGAGCAGTTCTTC
-	TRBJ1-2	few	TRBV3-1	CASSQDVGARGYTF	TGTGCCAGCAGCCAAGATGTGGGGGCTAGGGGCTACACCTTC
-	TRBJ1-2	-	TRBV10-3	CAIKAREENRANYGYTF	TGTGCCATCAAAGCGAGAGAAGAAAACCGGGCTAACTATGGCTACACCTTC
-	TRBJ1-4	few	TRBV7-9	CASSLGRIPNEKLFF	TGTGCCAGCAGCTTAGGCCGGATCCCTAATGAAAAACTGTTTTTT
-	TRBJ1-1	-	TRBV10-1	CASSPRQVANTEAFF	TGCGCCAGCAGCCCCAGACAGGTAGCGAACACTGAAGCTTTCTTT
-	TRBJ1-6	-	TRBV15	CATSREWGDNSPLHF	TGTGCCACCAGCAGAGAGTGGGGGGATAATTCACCCCTCCACTTT
-	TRBJ2-2	-	TRBV5-1	CASRDGQWANTGELFF	TGCGCCAGCAGGGACGGACAGTGGGCGAACACCGGGGAGCTGTTTTTT
TRBD2	TRBJ2-3	-	TRBV4-2	CASSKEAGGPTDTQYF	TGTGCCAGCAGCAAAGAAGCGGGGGGGCCGACAGATACGCAGTATTTT
-	TRBJ2-5	few	TRBV5-5	CASSLVRRPGTQYF	TGTGCCAGCAGCTTGGTACGGCGGCCAGGGACCCAGTACTTC
-	TRBJ2-1	few	TRBV5-1	CASSLLGGGGNNEQFF	TGCGCCAGCAGCTTGCTTGGGGGGGGCGGGAACAATGAGCAGTTCTTC
-	TRBJ2-7	few	TRBV6-1	CASSDRLSYEQYF	TGTGCCAGCAGTGACCGACTCTCCTACGAGCAGTACTTC
-	TRBJ1-4	-	TRBV11-2	CASSSVRMGEKLFF	TGTGCCAGCAGTTCCGTAAGAATGGGGGAAAAACTGTTTTTT